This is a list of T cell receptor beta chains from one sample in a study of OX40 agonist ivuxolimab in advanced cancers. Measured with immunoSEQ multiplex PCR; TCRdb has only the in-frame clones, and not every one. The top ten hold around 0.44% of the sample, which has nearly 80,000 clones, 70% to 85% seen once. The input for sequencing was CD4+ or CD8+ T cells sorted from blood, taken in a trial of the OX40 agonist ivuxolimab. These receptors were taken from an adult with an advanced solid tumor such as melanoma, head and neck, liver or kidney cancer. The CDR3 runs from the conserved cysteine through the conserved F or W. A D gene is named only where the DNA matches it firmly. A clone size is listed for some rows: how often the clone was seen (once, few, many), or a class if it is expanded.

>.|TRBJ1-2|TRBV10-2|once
TGCGCCAGCAGTGACAACCGACGAAGGGGCTACACCTTC
CASSDNRRRGYTF
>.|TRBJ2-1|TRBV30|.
TGTGCCTGCAAACGCAATGAGCAGTTCTTC
CACKRNEQFF
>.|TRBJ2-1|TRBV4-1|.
TGCGCCAGCAGCCAAGTTCCGTGGAATGAGCAGTTCTTC
CASSQVPWNEQFF
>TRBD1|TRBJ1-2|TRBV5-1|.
TGCGCCAGCAGCCCCACGACAGGGTCCTATGGCTACACCTTC
CASSPTTGSYGYTF
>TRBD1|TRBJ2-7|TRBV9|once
TGTGCCAGCAGCGTAACGAGTCACAGGGGTCTCGAGCAGTACTTC
CASSVTSHRGLEQYF
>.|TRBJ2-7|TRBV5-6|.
TGTGCCAGCAGCGGGGACATAACGTTAGGCAACGAGCAGTACTTC
CASSGDITLGNEQYF
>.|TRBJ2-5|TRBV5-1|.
TGCGCCAGCAGCTTGGCCGGGTGGGAGACCCAGTACTTC
CASSLAGWETQYF
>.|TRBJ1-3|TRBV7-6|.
TGTGCCAGCAGCTTAGGGACCGTCTCTGGAAACACCATATATTTT
CASSLGTVSGNTIYF
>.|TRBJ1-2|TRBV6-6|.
TGTGCCAGCAGTTCCCAATCCCGTAACTATGGCTACACCTTC
CASSSQSRNYGYTF
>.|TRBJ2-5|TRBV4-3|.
TGCGCCAGCAGCCAAGATGGGGGGCCCCAAGAGACCCAGTACTTC
CASSQDGGPQETQYF
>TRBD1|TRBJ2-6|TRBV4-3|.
TGCGCCAGCAGCCCGGACAGGGGGCGCAAGTCATCCCCTGGGGCCAACGTCCTGACTTTC
CASSPDRGRKSSPGANVLTF
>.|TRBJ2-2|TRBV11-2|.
TGTGCCAGCAGCTTAGCTCGGTGGCAGGGCCTCACCGGGGAGCTGTTTTTT
CASSLARWQGLTGELFF
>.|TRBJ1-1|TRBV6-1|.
TGTGCCAGCAGTGAAAGGACAGCCAACACTGAAGCTTTCTTT
CASSERTANTEAFF
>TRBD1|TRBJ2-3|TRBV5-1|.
TGCGCCAGCAGCGTGACAGGGTACGCAGATACGCAGTATTTT
CASSVTGYADTQYF
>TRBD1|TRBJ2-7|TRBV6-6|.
TGTGCCAGCAACGCTCAAAACAGGGGCCTCTACGAGCAGTACTTC
CASNAQNRGLYEQYF
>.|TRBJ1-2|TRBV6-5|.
TGTGCCAGCAGTTACTCGACACCTAGGGCTAACTATGGCTACACCTTC
CASSYSTPRANYGYTF
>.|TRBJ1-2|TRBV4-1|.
TGCGCCAGCAGCGTTAAGGGGGGGGCGCGGAACTATGGCTACACCTTC
CASSVKGGARNYGYTF
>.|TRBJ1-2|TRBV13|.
TGTGCCAGCAGCTTCAGAGTCGGGGATAACTATGGCTACACCTTC
CASSFRVGDNYGYTF
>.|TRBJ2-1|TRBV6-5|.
TGTGCCAGCACCTCCGACGGATACAATGAGCAGTTCTTC
CASTSDGYNEQFF
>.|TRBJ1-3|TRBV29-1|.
TGCAGCGTCCAAGGGATAGACGGAAACACCATATATTTT
CSVQGIDGNTIYF
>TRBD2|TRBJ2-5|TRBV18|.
TGTGCCAGCTCACCACCTAGCGGGAGTGGTGAGACCCAGTACTTC
CASSPPSGSGETQYF
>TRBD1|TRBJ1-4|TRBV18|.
TGTGCCAGCTCACGGGACAGGGATAATGAAAAACTGTTTTTT
CASSRDRDNEKLFF
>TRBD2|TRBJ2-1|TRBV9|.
TGTGCCAGCAGCATGGGACTAGCGGGGGGGATAAATGAGCAGTTCTTC
CASSMGLAGGINEQFF
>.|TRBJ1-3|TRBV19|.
TGTGCCAGTAGTATAGCCCCCGGGATCTCTGGAAACACCATATATTTT
CASSIAPGISGNTIYF
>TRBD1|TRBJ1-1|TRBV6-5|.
TGTGCCAGCAGTTACTCGGTTGACAGGGTTGGAGCTTTCTTT
CASSYSVDRVGAFF
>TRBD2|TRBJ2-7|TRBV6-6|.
TGTGCCAGCAGTTACGGGACTAGCACGCCGGGCGAGCAGTACTTC
CASSYGTSTPGEQYF
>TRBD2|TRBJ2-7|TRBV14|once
TGTGCCAGCAGCCCCGCTACTAGCGGCCCTCGTGAGCAGTACTTC
CASSPATSGPREQYF
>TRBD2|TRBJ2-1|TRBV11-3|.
TGTGCCAGCAGCTTAGGAGGCGGGGGGGACTACAATGAGCAGTTCTTC
CASSLGGGGDYNEQFF
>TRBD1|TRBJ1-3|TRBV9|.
TGTGCCAGCAGCGTAGGGGGACAGGGAAACACCATATATTTT
CASSVGGQGNTIYF
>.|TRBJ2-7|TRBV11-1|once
TGTGCCAGCAGCTTGGGACACGGGAATGTGGACGAGCAGTACTTC
CASSLGHGNVDEQYF